This T cell receptor (beta chain) was captured in a study of blood T cell repertoires in COVID-19. Using immunoSEQ multiplex PCR, the repertoire was profiled, and TCRdb retains in-frame clones only, with some absent. The table includes a few hundred thousand clones, approximately 90% detected once. V was pared by 7 bases and J by 5 bases, with 10 bases of the junction left unmatched. Germline V lookup: CDR1 MDHEN, CDR2 SYDVKM. The CDR3 is 15 amino acids. The chain recombines TRBV28 with TRBJ1-4; 7 positions match TRBD1. Sequenced: peripheral blood. The clonotype comes from a woman in her twenties or thirties who had recovered from COVID-19. The CDR3 here is CASNPGTEINEKLFF. CDR3 nucleotide sequence: TGTGCCAGCAACCCCGGGACAGAAATAAATGAAAAACTGTTTTTT.